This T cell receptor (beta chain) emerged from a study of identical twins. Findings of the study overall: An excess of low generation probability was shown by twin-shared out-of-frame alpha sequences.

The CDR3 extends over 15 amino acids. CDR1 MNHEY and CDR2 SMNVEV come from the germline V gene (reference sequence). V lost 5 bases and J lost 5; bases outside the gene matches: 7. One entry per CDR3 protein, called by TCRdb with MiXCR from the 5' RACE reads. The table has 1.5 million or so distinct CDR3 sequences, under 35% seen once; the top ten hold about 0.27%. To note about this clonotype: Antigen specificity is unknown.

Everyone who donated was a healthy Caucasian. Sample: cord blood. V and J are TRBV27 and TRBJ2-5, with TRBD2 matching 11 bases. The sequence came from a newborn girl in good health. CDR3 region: CASSPGLAVHETQYF. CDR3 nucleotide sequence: TGTGCCAGCAGTCCGGGACTAGCGGTTCACGAGACCCAGTACTTC.